The entry below gives a single T cell receptor beta chain sequence along with its context. At least ten counts were recorded for this clonotype. Its antigen is currently not known. No base-level quality is on record; no much larger clone is a single base apart. Sample time point, as interpreted from the label and publication: patch test 2, 6 weeks after DPC sensitization. Read against the paper, the sample's treatment or condition label means: therapeutic diphenylcyclopropenone sensitization with weekly scalp DPC. At each patch-test visit, blood was drawn before the patch test was applied. Patients were considered eligible if aged 18 to 70, diagnosed with alopecia and deemed suitable for DPC therapy, and patients were excluded if pregnant. Total RNA was extracted from unfractionated whole blood collected in Tempus Blood RNA tubes. These data are taken from a study of human T cells and chemical hapten exposure (TCRdb year 2021). About the full investigation: For sensitization, 2% DPC in acetone was applied to an approximately 2 cm by approximately 2 cm area of upper inner arm skin. Blood was sampled from patients pre-sensitization (week 0) and at 2, 6 and about 24 weeks after DPC sensitization. Libraries were pooled for sequencing, and variation in per-sample TCR yields was attributed mainly to small differences in library volumes within the pool. Approximately 28 alopecia patients provided blood for TCR sequencing at one to four time points (pre-sensitization, 2, 6 and 24 weeks). In alopecia patients, the study followed how the peripheral blood TCR repertoire changed in vivo over primary and secondary sensitization to diphenylcyclopropenone (DPC), a hapten. Weekly therapeutic DPC doses were additionally applied to the scalp of patients throughout the approximately 25-week study period. Patch testing on the upper back used Finn chambers containing 0.01% DPC, with scoring done after 6 days according to International Contact Dermatitis Research Group standards. The mostly female patient cohort included alopecia areata with under or over 50% scalp involvement, alopecia totalis and alopecia universalis. The research as a whole found: After repeated subsampling, the strength of the expansion versus patch-test correlation and the threshold at which it became significant changed. Because every patient had alopecia, a presumed autoimmune disease, the patients' immune response might differ from that of healthy individuals. No change with DPC sensitization was found in the number of TCRs above 1 in 1000 frequency, and no evidence of global repertoire structure alterations was found. Significantly more large CDR3 similarity clusters were formed by expanded TCRs than by pre-sensitization or healthy control sets, consistent with antigen-driven responses. Patch test score was positively correlated with the number of PT1 expanded TCRs, with significance at thresholds 8, 16 and 32 but not at 4.

Reading from cysteine to phenylalanine, the CDR3 counts 16 amino acids. The only DNA kept is the CDR3, 48 bases in frame from the first base. CDR1 is given as SGHRS and CDR2 as YFSETQ, both from the germline V gene. The V and J ends are trimmed by 1 base and 3 bases, leaving 16 bases between them. The receptor library was made with RACE. Sequencing used a NextSeq 500. During library preparation, unique molecular identifiers were attached to individual cDNA molecules so that TCRs could be counted quantitatively and reproducibly. For every blood RNA sample, sequencing covered both the TCR alpha and TCR beta chains. For the original study's pipeline: A median of around 100,000 TCRs per sample was observed, with a range of roughly 23,224 to 700,000. The Decombinator software suite was used to annotate V, J and CDR3 in the TCR reads. For PS versus PT1 abundance plots, all samples were subsampled to the same number of TCRs (28,000). Expanded TCRs were defined as absent before sensitization and observed at least eight times at the 2-week time point. Clones were called with MiXCR by TCRdb after fastp trimmed the public reads at Q25, and only in-frame beta chains were retained. Entries that share a CDR3 protein sequence are merged under the most common genes and DNA. These V and J calls are TCRdb output, not the study's own analysis. For this sample the table gives around 360,000 distinct CDR3 sequences, of which around 6% were detected only once. About 5.4% of the sample comes from the top ten.

The TCR was taken from a woman between 18 and 30 years old with alopecia areata. Some clones in this sample may be carry-over from other donors' samples. The sample was whole blood, taken in connection with sensitization to the hapten diphenylcyclopropenone (DPC). The V and J genes are TRBV5-1 and TRBJ1-1; the D gene is perhaps TRBD1, on 5 matching bases. At the DNA level, the sequence is TGCGCCAGCAGCTTGTCCGGCGGAAGGGGCTACACTGAAGCTTTCTTT. Translated, it reads CASSLSGGRGYTEAFF.